This TCR beta chain was captured by sequencing in a study of shared clonotypes between healthy human individuals. The overall study: Three plates each covered CD4 naive and memory; CD8 naive two, CD8 memory one.

General study points: In general, naive subsets displayed greater estimated richness than memory subsets did.

The DNA input per sorted-subset replicate PCR was roughly 0.2 ug, corresponding to around 28,000 T cell genomes. Clones were read by immunoSEQ multiplex PCR, and TCRdb kept only the in-frame ones, dropping some. Among more than 2 million clones listed, around 96% were seen once. The V gene lost 8 bases and the J gene lost 6 bases, with 26 bases spanning the gap. This CDR3 contains 18 residues. The germline CDR1 and CDR2 sequences are MDHEN and SYDVKM. The naive CD8 population came from CD45RO-negative cells selected for CCR7, without terminally differentiated effector memory CD45RA+ cells. Donors had no recently reported acute infections or vaccinations and were HIV-negative. About this clone: Its antigen is as yet unknown.

Sequenced sample: naive CD8+ T cells sorted from blood. The gene calls are TRBV28 and TRBJ1-6, with unresolved D. The TCR sequence derives from a man aged 18-30 years in good health. CDR3 amino acids: CASLMGSNLDLGNSPLHF. CDR3 DNA sequence: TGTGCCAGCCTCATGGGGTCGAACTTGGACTTGGGTAATTCACCCCTCCACTTT.